The entry below gives a single T cell receptor beta chain sequence along with its context. The data belong to a study of blood T cell repertoires in COVID-19. Study details: Samples came from the United States, Italy and Spain, spanning acute and convalescent COVID-19.

In the original workflow: Estimated nucleated cell counts came from reference gene primer amplification. Generated by immunoSEQ multiplex PCR, the TCRdb table keeps only in-frame clones and is missing some. V, J and clone size are those of that table, while D and trimming were read from the DNA. The sample shows 250,000 to 300,000 clones, roughly 85% of them seen only once. The source material was peripheral blood. The source is a man aged 45-65 years with active or convalescent COVID-19.

CDR3 nucleotides: TGCGCCAGCAGCCCGGGGACAGGGGTGAGCAATCAGCCCCAGCATTTT. It specifies CASSPGTGVSNQPQHF. The rearrangement uses TRBV5-1 and TRBJ1-5; 10 bases are shared with TRBD1. Trimming at V came to 4 bases and at J to 1 base, leaving 5 bases not matched to a gene. The CDR3 is 16 residues long. Germline CDR1 SGHRS, CDR2 YFSETQ.